The present entry profiles one TCR beta chain with its context. This CDR3 spans 17 amino acids. CDR1 LNHNV and CDR2 YYDKDF come from the germline V gene (reference sequence). V shed 0 bases, J shed 2 bases, and the junction held 8 bases outside the gene matches. This sample is part of a study of response to subunit inactivated influenza vaccine. TCRdb re-called the RT-PCR reads with MiXCR, one entry per CDR3 protein. This table holds about 190,000 distinct CDR3 sequences, approximately 15% found once. The chain employs TRBV15 and TRBJ2-7; 9 nucleotides line up with TRBD1. This clonotype originated in a man aged 45 to 65 who received an inactivated influenza vaccine. This material consisted of CD8+ T cells sorted from PBMCs, taken approximately 5 days after vaccination. The CDR3 loop is CATSRDLRDRVAYEQYF. The CDR3 nucleotides read TGTGCCACCAGCAGAGATCTCAGGGACAGGGTAGCCTACGAGCAGTACTTC.